This entry concerns a single T cell receptor beta chain. After removal of 4 bases from V and 2 bases from J, the junction contained 9 bases not matched to a gene. This CDR3 has 16 residues. CDR1 is SGHDT and CDR2 is YYEEEE in the germline V gene. These data come from a study of cytomegalovirus exposure and HLA in healthy donors. 13 Jbeta primers and 60 Vbeta primers were used for the PCR. Profiling relied on immunoSEQ multiplex PCR, and the TCRdb table lists in-frame clones only, not all of them. The table has about 70,000 clones, 74% seen once; the top ten hold over 10%. This sequence was found in a human donor in good health. The sequenced sample consisted of PBMCs. The chain recombines TRBV5-6 with TRBJ2-3; TRBD1 matches 8 bases. The CDR3 DNA follows: TGTGCCAGCAGCCCGGGTCCGCAGGGGGCCACAGATACGCAGTATTTT. Its translation: CASSPGPQGATDTQYF.